Listed below are T cell receptor beta chains from one sample, sequenced in a study of CD8 T cells in Susac syndrome. MiXCR, run by TCRdb on the immunoSEQ multiplex PCR reads, gives a single entry per CDR3 protein. The data contain some 110,000 distinct CDR3 sequences, around 96% of them singletons. Material: CD4+ T cells from PBMCs. The receptors come from a human donor with Susac syndrome. CDR3s include the opening cysteine and the closing phenylalanine or tryptophan. Fields, in order: CDR3 length, clone size, V gene, D gene, J gene, CDR3 protein, CDR3 DNA. D genes are given only for firm matches. Part of the rows lack a size; the others show once, few, many or a class for expanded clones.

>11|-|TRBV30|-|TRBJ2-1
CAWSEYNEQFF
TGTGCCTGGAGTGAATACAATGAGCAGTTCTTC
>14|-|TRBV4-2|-|TRBJ1-2
CASSQDRGLYGYTF
TGTGCCAGCAGCCAAGATAGGGGCCTTTATGGCTACACCTTC
>12|-|TRBV20-1|TRBD1|TRBJ1-5
CSAVTGDQPQHF
TGCAGTGCAGTCACAGGGGATCAGCCCCAGCATTTT
>14|-|TRBV27|TRBD1|TRBJ2-7
CASSPTGQGYEQYF
TGTGCCAGCAGTCCCACGGGACAGGGCTACGAGCAGTACTTC
>10|-|TRBV20-1|-|TRBJ1-2
CSAPHYGYTF
TGCAGTGCTCCGCACTATGGCTACACCTTC
>15|-|TRBV11-1|TRBD2|TRBJ2-1
CASSPPGLAGNEQFF
TGTGCCAGCAGCCCTCCGGGACTAGCGGGCAATGAGCAGTTCTTC
>10|-|TRBV29-1|-|TRBJ1-1
CSVSDTEAFF
TGCAGCGTCTCGGACACTGAAGCTTTCTTT
>15|-|TRBV12-3/TRBV12-4|-|TRBJ2-5
CASSLQDLAVETQYF
TGTGCCAGCAGTTTACAAGACCTGGCGGTGGAGACCCAGTACTTC
>15|-|TRBV11-2|TRBD2|TRBJ2-2
CASSPGLAYTGELFF
TGTGCCAGCAGCCCGGGACTAGCCTACACCGGGGAGCTGTTTTTT
>13|-|TRBV29-1|-|TRBJ2-3
CSVVGSSTDTQYF
TGCAGCGTTGTTGGGTCTAGCACAGATACGCAGTATTTT
>11|few|TRBV6-6|-|TRBJ2-5
CASSQRETQYF
TGTGCCAGCAGCCAGAGGGAGACCCAGTACTTC
>13|once|TRBV5-4|-|TRBJ2-3
CASSLRESDTQYF
TGTGCCAGCAGCTTACGGGAGTCTGATACGCAGTATTTT
>16|-|TRBV4-1|TRBD2|TRBJ2-1
CASSQPAGAIDNEQFF
TGCGCCAGCAGCCAACCAGCGGGGGCCATTGACAATGAGCAGTTCTTC
>12|-|TRBV27|-|TRBJ2-2
CASSSPRGELFF
TGTGCCAGCAGTTCTCCGAGGGGGGAGCTGTTTTTT
>11|-|TRBV7-6|-|TRBJ2-5
CASSLALTQYF
TGTGCCAGCAGCTTAGCCCTGACCCAGTACTTC
>15|once|TRBV20-1|TRBD1|TRBJ2-3
CSARPRDRGTDTQYF
TGCAGTGCTAGACCACGGGACAGGGGCACAGATACGCAGTATTTT
>12|once|TRBV28|-|TRBJ1-1
CASSPGLLEAFF
TGTGCCAGCAGTCCGGGACTCCTTGAAGCTTTCTTT
>14|-|TRBV12-5|-|TRBJ2-7
CASRGTEISYEQYF
TGTGCTAGTAGAGGGACGGAGATTTCCTACGAGCAGTACTTC
>15|-|TRBV7-3|TRBD1|TRBJ2-7
CASSLSRGQNYEQYF
TGTGCCAGCAGCTTAAGCAGGGGGCAAAACTACGAGCAGTACTTC
>13|-|TRBV11-2|-|TRBJ2-5
CASSLIVGETQYF
TGTGCCAGCAGCCTAATTGTGGGGGAGACCCAGTACTTC
>14|once|TRBV19|TRBD2|TRBJ2-1
CASKAGSSYNEQFF
TGTGCCAGCAAAGCGGGGAGCTCCTACAATGAGCAGTTCTTC
>18|-|TRBV12-3/TRBV12-4|TRBD1|TRBJ1-4
CASIGTGGARATNEKLFF
TGTGCCAGCATTGGGACAGGGGGCGCAAGAGCAACTAATGAAAAACTGTTTTTT
>15|-|TRBV3-1|-|TRBJ1-3
CASSQGGVDGNTIYF
TGTGCCAGCAGCCAAGGCGGCGTTGATGGAAACACCATATATTTT
>13|-|TRBV10-3|TRBD1|TRBJ2-3
CAIKGQVADTQYF
TGTGCCATCAAGGGACAGGTCGCAGATACGCAGTATTTT
>12|once|TRBV3-1|-|TRBJ2-4
CASSPGRDIQYF
TGTGCCAGCAGCCCTGGAAGGGACATTCAGTACTTC
>15|-|TRBV7-2|-|TRBJ2-7
CASTRGGPGGDEQYF
TGTGCCAGCACCCGGGGAGGGCCAGGGGGAGACGAGCAGTACTTC
>13|-|TRBV12-3/TRBV12-4|-|TRBJ1-1
CASSLRETTEAFF
TGTGCCAGCAGTCTCAGGGAGACCACTGAAGCTTTCTTT
>19|-|TRBV4-2|TRBD2|TRBJ2-7
CASSLQSGTSGRGEYEQYF
TGTGCCAGCAGCCTTCAAAGCGGGACTAGCGGGAGAGGGGAGTACGAGCAGTACTTC
>15|-|TRBV28|TRBD1|TRBJ1-5
CASSSRDRSYQPQHF
TGTGCCAGCAGTTCCCGGGACAGGTCTTATCAGCCCCAGCATTTT
>14|-|TRBV12-3/TRBV12-4|TRBD1|TRBJ2-7
CASSNTGQTYEQYF
TGTGCCAGCAGCAACACGGGACAGACCTACGAGCAGTACTTC
>15|-|TRBV20-1|TRBD1|TRBJ2-7
CSARHGQGPSYEQYF
TGCAGTGCTAGACACGGACAGGGTCCCTCCTACGAGCAGTACTTC
>16|-|TRBV4-1|-|TRBJ2-6
CASSQVRGAGANVLTF
TGCGCCAGCAGCCAGGTCCGGGGAGCTGGGGCCAACGTCCTGACTTTC
>16|-|TRBV6-5|-|TRBJ2-6
CASSYSGLSGANVLTF
TGTGCCAGCAGTTACTCCGGACTCTCTGGGGCCAACGTCCTGACTTTC